The next 3 T cell receptor beta chains were all read from a single sample in a study of neurological immune-mediated disorders. One entry per CDR3 protein, called by TCRdb with MiXCR from the 5' RACE reads. The table includes 70,000 to 90,000 distinct CDR3 sequences, less than 5.5% detected once. Material: PBMCs. The receptors derive from a woman in her thirties with multiple sclerosis.

This clonotype was seen many times. The chain joins TRBV4-1 to TRBJ2-2; 8 nucleotides align to TRBD2. J was trimmed by 6 bases and V by 4 bases; bases with no gene match: 10. Germline V gives CDR1 MGHRA, CDR2 YSYEKL. The CDR3 extends over 16 amino acids. CDR3 residues: CASSLQTGGVSGELFF. CDR3 DNA sequence: TGCGCCAGCAGCCTACAAACGGGAGGGGTATCCGGGGAGCTGTTTTTT.

This clonotype was counted many times. V gene TRBV5-1 combines with J gene TRBJ2-1; D remains ambiguous. This CDR3 has 16 residues. The germline V and J ends were trimmed by 4 bases and 0 bases, with 14 bases remaining between them. The V gene's germline CDR1 is SGHRS and CDR2 YFSETQ. The CDR3 nucleotides are TGCGCCAGCAGCCCCGCTTATAGCACCTCCTACAATGAGCAGTTCTTC. Translation: CASSPAYSTSYNEQFF.

This clonotype was observed many times. The rearrangement uses TRBV5-1 and TRBJ2-5; D may correspond to TRBD1 or TRBD2 (5 bases each). With 0 bases removed from V and 5 bases from J, the gap between germline ends came to 11 bases. Germline-derived CDR1 and CDR2 are SGHRS and YFSETQ. The CDR3 has 14 residues. The CDR3 region is CASSLERGRETQYF. The CDR3 nucleotides read TGCGCCAGCAGCTTGGAGAGGGGTCGGGAGACCCAGTACTTC.